This TCR beta chain was found in a study of blood T cell repertoires in COVID-19. Study-wide background: Samples came from the United States, Italy and Spain, spanning acute and convalescent COVID-19.

This clone came up once. CDR1 and CDR2 (germline): SGHRS, YFSETQ. The CDR3 loop spans 16 amino acids. The V gene end was trimmed by 0 bases and the J gene end by 6 bases; junction bases not matched to a gene: 5. How the authors handled the data: Amplification of reference gene primers provided the estimated nucleated cell counts. The repertoire was sequenced with immunoSEQ multiplex PCR; TCRdb's copy has only in-frame clones and lacks some. V and J calls plus clone size are reproduced from that table; the DNA served to infer D and trimming. The table lists 310,000 or so clones, over 75% of them singletons.

The clonotype originates from a woman aged 50 to 65 with active or convalescent COVID-19. V and J are TRBV5-1 and TRBJ1-6, with 8 bases lining up with TRBD1. Specimen: peripheral blood. The CDR3 DNA follows: TGCGCCAGCAGCTTGGCCTTGGACAGGGCTAATTCACCCCTCCACTTT. It yields the protein CASSLALDRANSPLHF.